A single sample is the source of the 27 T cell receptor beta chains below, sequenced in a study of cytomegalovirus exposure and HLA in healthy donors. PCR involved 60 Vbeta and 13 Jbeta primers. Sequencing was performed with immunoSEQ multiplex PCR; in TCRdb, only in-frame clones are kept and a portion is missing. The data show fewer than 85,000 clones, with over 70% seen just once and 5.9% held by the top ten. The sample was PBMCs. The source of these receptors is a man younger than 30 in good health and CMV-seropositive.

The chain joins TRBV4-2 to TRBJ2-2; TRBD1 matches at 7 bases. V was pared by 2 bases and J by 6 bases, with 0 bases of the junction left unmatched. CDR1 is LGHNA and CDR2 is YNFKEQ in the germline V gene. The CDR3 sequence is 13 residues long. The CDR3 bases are TGTGCCAGCAGCCAAACAGGGGCCGGGGAGCTGTTTTTT. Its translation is CASSQTGAGELFF.

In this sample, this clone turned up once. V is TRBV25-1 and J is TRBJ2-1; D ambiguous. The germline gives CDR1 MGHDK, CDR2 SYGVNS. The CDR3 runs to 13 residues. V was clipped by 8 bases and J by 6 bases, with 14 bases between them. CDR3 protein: CASSLRAGNEQFF. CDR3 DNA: TGTGCCAGCTCCTTGAGAGCTGGCAATGAGCAGTTCTTC.

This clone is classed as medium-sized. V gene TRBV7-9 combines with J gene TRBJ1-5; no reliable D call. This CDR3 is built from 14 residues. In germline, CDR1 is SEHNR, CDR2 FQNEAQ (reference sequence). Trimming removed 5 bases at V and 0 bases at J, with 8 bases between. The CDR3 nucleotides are TGTGCCAGCAGCCCGGTTTATAGCAATCAGCCCCAGCATTTT. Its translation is CASSPVYSNQPQHF. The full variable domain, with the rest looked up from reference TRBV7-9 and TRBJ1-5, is DTGVSQNPRHKITKRGQNVTFRCDPISEHNRLYWYRQTLGQGPEFLTYFQNEAQLEKSRLLSDRFSAERPKGSFSTLEIQRTEQGDSAMYLCASSPVYSNQPQHFGDGTRLSIL.

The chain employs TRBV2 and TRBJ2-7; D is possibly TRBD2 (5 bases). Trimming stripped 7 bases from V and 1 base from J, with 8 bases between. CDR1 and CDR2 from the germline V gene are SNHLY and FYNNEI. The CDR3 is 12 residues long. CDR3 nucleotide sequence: TGTGCCAGCAAGGAGGAATCCTACGAGCAGTACTTC. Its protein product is CASKEESYEQYF.

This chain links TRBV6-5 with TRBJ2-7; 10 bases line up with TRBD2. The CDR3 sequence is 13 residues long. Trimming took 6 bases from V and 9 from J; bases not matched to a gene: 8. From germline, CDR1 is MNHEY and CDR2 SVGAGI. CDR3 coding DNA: TGTGCCAGCAGACGGACTAGCGGTTCGATGCAGTACTTC. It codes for CASRRTSGSMQYF.

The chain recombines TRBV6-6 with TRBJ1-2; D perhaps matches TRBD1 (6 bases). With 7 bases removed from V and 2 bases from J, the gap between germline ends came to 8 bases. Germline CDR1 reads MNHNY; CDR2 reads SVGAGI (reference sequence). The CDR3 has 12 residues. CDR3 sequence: CASTTGNYGYTF. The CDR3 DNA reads TGTGCCAGCACTACAGGGAACTATGGCTACACCTTC.

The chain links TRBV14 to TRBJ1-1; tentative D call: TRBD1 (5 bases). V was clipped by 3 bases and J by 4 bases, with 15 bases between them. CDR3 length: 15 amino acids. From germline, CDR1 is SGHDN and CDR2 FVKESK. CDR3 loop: CASSQSRWGVTEAFF. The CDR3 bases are TGTGCCAGCAGCCAGTCGAGGTGGGGGGTCACTGAAGCTTTCTTT.

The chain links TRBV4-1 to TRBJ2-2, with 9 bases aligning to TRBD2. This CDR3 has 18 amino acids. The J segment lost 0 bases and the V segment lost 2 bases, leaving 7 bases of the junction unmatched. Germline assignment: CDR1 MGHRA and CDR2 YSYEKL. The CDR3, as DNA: TGCGCCAGCAGCCAACTCCTAGCGGGGACGCCGAACACCGGGGAGCTGTTTTTT. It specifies CASSQLLAGTPNTGELFF.

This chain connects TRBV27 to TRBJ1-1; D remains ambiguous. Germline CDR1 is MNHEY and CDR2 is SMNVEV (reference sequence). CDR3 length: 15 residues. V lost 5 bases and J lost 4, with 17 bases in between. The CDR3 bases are TGTGCCAGCAGTACATCCCCGCGGCAGAGCACTGAAGCTTTCTTT. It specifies CASSTSPRQSTEAFF.

This chain's CDR3 is CSVVRGVRRFDEQFF. CDR3 in DNA: TGCAGCGTTGTCCGAGGAGTTCGGAGGTTCGATGAGCAGTTCTTC. V usage is TRBV29-1 and J usage is TRBJ2-1; D might be TRBD2 (5 bases). CDR3 length: 15 residues. The V end was cut by 4 bases, the J end by 8 bases, with 21 bases between. CDR1 and CDR2 (germline): SQVTM, ANQGSEA.

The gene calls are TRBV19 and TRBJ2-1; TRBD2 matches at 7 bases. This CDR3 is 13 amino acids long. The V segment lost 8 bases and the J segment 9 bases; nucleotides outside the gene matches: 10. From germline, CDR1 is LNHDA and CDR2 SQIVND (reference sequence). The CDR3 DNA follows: TGTGCCAGTCACGACTCGTTAGCGGGTGAGCAGTTCTTC. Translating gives CASHDSLAGEQFF. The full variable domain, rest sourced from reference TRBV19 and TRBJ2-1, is DGGITQSPKYLFRKEGQNVTLSCEQNLNHDAMYWYRQDPGQGLRLIYYSQIVNDFQKGDIAEGYSVSREKKESFPLTVTSAQKNPTAFYLCASHDSLAGEQFFGPGTRLTVL.

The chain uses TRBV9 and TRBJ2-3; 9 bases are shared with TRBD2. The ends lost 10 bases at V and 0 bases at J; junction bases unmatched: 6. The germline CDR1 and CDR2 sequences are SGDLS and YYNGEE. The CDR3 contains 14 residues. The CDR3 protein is CAGQAGGSTDTQYF. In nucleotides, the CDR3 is TGTGCCGGACAGGCGGGAGGGAGCACAGATACGCAGTATTTT.

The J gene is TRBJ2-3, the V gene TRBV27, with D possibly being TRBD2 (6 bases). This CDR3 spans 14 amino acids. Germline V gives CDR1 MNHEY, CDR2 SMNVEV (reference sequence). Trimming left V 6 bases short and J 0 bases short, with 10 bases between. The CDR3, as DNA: TGTGCCAGCAGAAAAGCGGGTAGCACAGATACGCAGTATTTT. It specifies CASRKAGSTDTQYF.

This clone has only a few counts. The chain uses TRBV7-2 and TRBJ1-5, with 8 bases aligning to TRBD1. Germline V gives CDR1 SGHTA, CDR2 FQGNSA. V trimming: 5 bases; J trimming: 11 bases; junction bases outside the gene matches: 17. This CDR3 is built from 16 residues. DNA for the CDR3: TGTGCCAGCAGCCCGCCCCGGGACAGGTGGGGTAGGGCCCAGCATTTT. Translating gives CASSPPRDRWGRAQHF. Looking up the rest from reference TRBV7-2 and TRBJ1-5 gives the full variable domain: GAGVSQSPSNKVTEKGKDVELRCDPISGHTALYWYRQSLGQGLEFLIYFQGNSAPDKSGLPSDRFSAERTGGSVSTLTIQRTQQEDSAVYLCASSPPRDRWGRAQHFGDGTRLSIL.

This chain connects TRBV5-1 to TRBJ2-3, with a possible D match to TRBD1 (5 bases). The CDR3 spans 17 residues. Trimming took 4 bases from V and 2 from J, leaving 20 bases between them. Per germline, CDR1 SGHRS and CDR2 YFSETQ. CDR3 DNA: TGCGCCAGCAGCAAAAACCCGACAGTATTGGACACAGATACGCAGTATTTT. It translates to CASSKNPTVLDTDTQYF.

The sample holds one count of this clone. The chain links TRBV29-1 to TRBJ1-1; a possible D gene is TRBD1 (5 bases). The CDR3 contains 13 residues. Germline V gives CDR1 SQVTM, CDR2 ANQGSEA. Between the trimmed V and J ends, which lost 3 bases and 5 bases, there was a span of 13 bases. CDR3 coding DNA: TGCAGCGTTGAGGAAGGGGTTATTACTGAAGCTTTCTTT. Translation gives CSVEEGVITEAFF.

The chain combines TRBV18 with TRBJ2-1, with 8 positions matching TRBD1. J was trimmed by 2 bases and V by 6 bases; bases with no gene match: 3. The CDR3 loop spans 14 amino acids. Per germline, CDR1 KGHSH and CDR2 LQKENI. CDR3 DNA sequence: TGTGCCAGCTCTCTACAGGGGGCCTACAATGAGCAGTTCTTC. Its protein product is CASSLQGAYNEQFF.

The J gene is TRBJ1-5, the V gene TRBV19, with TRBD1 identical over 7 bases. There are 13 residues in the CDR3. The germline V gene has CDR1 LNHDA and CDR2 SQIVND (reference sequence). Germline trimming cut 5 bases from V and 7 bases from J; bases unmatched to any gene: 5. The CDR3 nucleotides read TGTGCCAGTAGTGGACAGGCTGGACAGCCCCAGCATTTT. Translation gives CASSGQAGQPQHF.

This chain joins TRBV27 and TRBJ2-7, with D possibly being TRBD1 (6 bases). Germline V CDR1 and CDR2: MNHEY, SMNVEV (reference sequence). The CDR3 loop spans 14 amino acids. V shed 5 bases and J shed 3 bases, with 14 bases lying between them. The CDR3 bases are TGTGCCAGCAGTGCCTCTTGGACAGACTACGAGCAGTACTTC. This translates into CASSASWTDYEQYF.

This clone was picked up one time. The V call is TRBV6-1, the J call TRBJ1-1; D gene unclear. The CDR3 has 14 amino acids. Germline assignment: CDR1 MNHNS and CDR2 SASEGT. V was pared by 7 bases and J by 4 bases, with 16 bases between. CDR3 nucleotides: TGTGCCAGCAAGTATCGGGAATCGAGCACTGAAGCTTTCTTT. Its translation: CASKYRESSTEAFF.

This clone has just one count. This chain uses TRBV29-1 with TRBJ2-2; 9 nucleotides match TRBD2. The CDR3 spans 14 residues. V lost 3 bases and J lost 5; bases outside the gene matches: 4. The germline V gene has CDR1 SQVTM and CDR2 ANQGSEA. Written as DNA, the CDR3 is TGCAGCGTTGATATAGCGGGAGTGACCGGGGAGCTGTTTTTT. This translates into CSVDIAGVTGELFF.

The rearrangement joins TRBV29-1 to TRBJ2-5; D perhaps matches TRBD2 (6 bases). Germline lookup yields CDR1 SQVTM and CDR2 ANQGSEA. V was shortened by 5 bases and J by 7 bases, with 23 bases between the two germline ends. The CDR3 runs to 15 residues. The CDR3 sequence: CSVSSPSGRGGTQYF. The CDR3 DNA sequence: TGCAGCGTTTCAAGTCCCTCGGGGCGGGGCGGGACCCAGTACTTC.

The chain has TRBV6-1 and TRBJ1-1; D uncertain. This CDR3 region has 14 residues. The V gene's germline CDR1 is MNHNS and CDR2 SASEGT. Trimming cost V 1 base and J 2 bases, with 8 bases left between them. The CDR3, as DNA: TGTGCCAGCAGTGAAGATCGGGGTAACACTGAAGCTTTCTTT. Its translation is CASSEDRGNTEAFF.

The CDR3 is CASSPPVSSYEQYF. In nucleotides, the CDR3 is TGTGCCAGCAGCCCCCCCGTCAGCTCCTACGAGCAGTACTTC. The V and J genes are TRBV6-6 and TRBJ2-7; D unresolved. V shed 6 bases and J shed 0 bases, with 12 bases lying between them. Germline V gene sequence: CDR1 MNHNY, CDR2 SVGAGI (reference sequence). CDR3 length: 14 amino acids.

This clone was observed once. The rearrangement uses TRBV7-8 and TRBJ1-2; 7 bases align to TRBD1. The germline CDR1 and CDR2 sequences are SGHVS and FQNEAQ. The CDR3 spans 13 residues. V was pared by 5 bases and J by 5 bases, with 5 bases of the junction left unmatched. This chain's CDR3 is CASSPRGVYGYTF. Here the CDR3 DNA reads TGTGCCAGCAGCCCCAGGGGGGTATATGGCTACACCTTC.

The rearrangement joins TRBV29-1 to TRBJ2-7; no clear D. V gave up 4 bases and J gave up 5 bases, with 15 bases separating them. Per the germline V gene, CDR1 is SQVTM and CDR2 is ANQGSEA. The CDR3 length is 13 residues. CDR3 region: CSVVRDSGNEQYF. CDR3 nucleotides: TGCAGCGTTGTTCGAGACTCCGGCAACGAGCAGTACTTC.

The CDR3 nucleotides are TGTGCCAGCGGTGGACTCTCCTACGAGCAGTACTTC. Its protein product is CASGGLSYEQYF. This sequence joins TRBV28 and TRBJ2-7, with D maybe TRBD2 (5 bases). CDR1 and CDR2 from the germline V gene are MDHEN and SYDVKM. Trimming cost V 8 bases and J 0 bases, with 8 bases left between them. This CDR3 spans 12 amino acids.